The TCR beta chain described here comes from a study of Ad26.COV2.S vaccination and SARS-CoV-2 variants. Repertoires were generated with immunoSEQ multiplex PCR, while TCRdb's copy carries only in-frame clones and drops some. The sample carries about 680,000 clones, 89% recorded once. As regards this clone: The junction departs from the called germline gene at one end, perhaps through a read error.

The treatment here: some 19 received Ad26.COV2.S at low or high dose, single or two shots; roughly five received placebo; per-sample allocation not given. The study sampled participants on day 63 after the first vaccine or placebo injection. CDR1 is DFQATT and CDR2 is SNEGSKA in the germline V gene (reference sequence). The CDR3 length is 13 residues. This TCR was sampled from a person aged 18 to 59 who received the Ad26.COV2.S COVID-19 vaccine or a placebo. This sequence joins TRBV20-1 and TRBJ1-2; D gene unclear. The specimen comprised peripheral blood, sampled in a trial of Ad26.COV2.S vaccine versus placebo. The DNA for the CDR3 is TGCAGTGCTAGTCGAGGGTCTAACTATGGCTACATCTTC. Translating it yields CSASRGSNYGYIF.